This entry lists 9 T cell receptor beta chains sequenced from one sample in a study of shared clonotypes between healthy human individuals. Repertoires were generated with immunoSEQ multiplex PCR, while TCRdb's copy carries only in-frame clones and drops some. The sample has 600,000 to 700,000 clones; more than 70% are singletons. The material sequenced was memory CD4+ T cells sorted from blood. Subset described: CD45RA-negative fraction. These receptors all come from a young woman in good health.

The chain uses TRBV27 and TRBJ2-1; D call uncertain. Trimming cost V 3 bases and J 6 bases, with 3 bases left between them. The length of the CDR3 is 11 residues. Per the germline V gene, CDR1 is MNHEY and CDR2 is SMNVEV (reference sequence). As DNA, the CDR3 is TGTGCCAGCAGTTTTATCAATGAGCAGTTCTTC. Its protein is CASSFINEQFF.

V is TRBV30 and J is TRBJ2-1; D gene unclear. Per the germline V gene, CDR1 is GTSNPN and CDR2 is SVGIG (reference sequence). The V end was cut by 0 bases, the J end by 6 bases, with 12 bases between. This CDR3 has 14 amino acids. This CDR3 reads CAWSVKGSSNEQFF. The CDR3 nucleotides read TGTGCCTGGAGTGTTAAAGGCAGCTCCAATGAGCAGTTCTTC. Complete variable domain (other parts from reference TRBV30 and TRBJ2-1): SQTIHQWPATLVQPVGSPLSLECTVEGTSNPNLYWYRQAAGRGLQLLFYSVGIGQISSEVPQNLSASRPQDRQFILSSKKLLLSDSGFYLCAWSVKGSSNEQFFGPGTRLTVL.

The V gene is TRBV27, the J gene TRBJ2-3; TRBD2 aligns across 7 bases. Germline CDR1 MNHEY, CDR2 SMNVEV (reference sequence). Trimming cost V 7 bases and J 2 bases; bases outside gene matches: 6. The CDR3 spans 14 residues. DNA for the CDR3: TGTGCCAGCAAGGGCCTAGCGGTCACAGATACGCAGTATTTT. Translating it yields CASKGLAVTDTQYF.

This clone was seen a few times. This chain connects TRBV29-1 to TRBJ2-7; 8 nucleotides match TRBD1. Germline assignment: CDR1 SQVTM and CDR2 ANQGSEA. CDR3 length: 13 amino acids. The V and J ends lost 7 bases and 1 base, in that order; junction bases with no gene match: 6. CDR3 DNA sequence: TGCAGCGCTATCCGGGACAGGTCCTACGAGCAGTACTTC. It encodes CSAIRDRSYEQYF.

This clone came up a few times. This chain joins TRBV6-4 and TRBJ2-2; the D is unclear. The CDR3 covers 13 residues. Trimming cost V 2 bases and J 3 bases, with 4 bases left between them. Germline V gives CDR1 MRHNA, CDR2 SNTAGT. The DNA of the CDR3 is TGTGCCAGCAGTGACACGGACACCGGGGAGCTGTTTTTT. Translation gives CASSDTDTGELFF.

This clone was counted a few times. The chain links TRBV6-5 to TRBJ1-1, with D uncertain. Germline V CDR1 and CDR2: MNHEY, SVGAGI. This CDR3 has 15 residues. The V end was cut by 4 bases, the J end by 3 bases, with 15 bases between. The DNA of the CDR3 is TGTGCCAGCAGTTCCACCCTGGATTGGGACACTGAAGCTTTCTTT. Translated, it gives CASSSTLDWDTEAFF.

This clone appeared many times. The chain links TRBV5-1 to TRBJ2-3; 14 bases line up with TRBD2. In germline, CDR1 is SGHRS, CDR2 YFSETQ. The CDR3 spans 15 residues. With 6 bases clipped from V and 3 bases from J, the junction kept 3 bases outside the gene matches. The chain's CDR3 is CASKGLAGVTDTQYF. CDR3 sequence (DNA): TGCGCCAGCAAGGGACTAGCGGGAGTAACAGATACGCAGTATTTT.

This sequence joins TRBV28 and TRBJ2-7; tentatively, D is TRBD2 (5 bases). CDR3 length equals 13 residues. Looked up from germline, CDR1 is MDHEN and CDR2 is SYDVKM. Trimming took off 6 bases at V and 3 bases at J, with 12 bases between the two ends. The DNA for the CDR3 is TGTGCCAGCAGAAAGACTAATTTCTACGAGCAGTACTTC. Translating gives CASRKTNFYEQYF.

V is TRBV19 and J is TRBJ2-5; 10 nucleotides match TRBD1. CDR1 and CDR2 from the germline V gene are LNHDA and SQIVND (reference sequence). J gave up 4 bases and V 6 bases, and 8 bases lay outside the gene matches. The CDR3 is 15 amino acids. For the CDR3, the DNA is TGTGCCAGTAGCATGGACAGGGGGGGTTCAGAGACCCAGTACTTC. This sequence encodes CASSMDRGGSETQYF.